Reported below is one T cell receptor (beta chain). TCRdb ran MiXCR on the PCR reads and lists one entry per CDR3 protein. Among about 17,000 distinct CDR3 sequences listed, 46% were seen once. With V trimmed by 9 bases and J by 5 bases, 9 bases remained unmatched. The CDR3 extends over 13 amino acids. CDR1 MNHEY and CDR2 SMNVEV come from the germline V gene (reference sequence). The data were taken from a study of CD4 and CD8 cells across lung adenocarcinoma regions. The patients had localized lung adenocarcinoma, a non-small cell subtype. This TCR was sampled from a male donor with lung adenocarcinoma. The CD4 and CD8 labels of this study may be unreliable. The chain joins TRBV27 to TRBJ2-5; 7 bases are shared with TRBD1. The sequenced sample was CD4+ T cells from the margin of a lung tumor. This CDR3 reads CARSEGARETQYF. The CDR3 DNA follows: TGTGCCAGGTCCGAGGGGGCTCGGGAGACCCAGTACTTC.